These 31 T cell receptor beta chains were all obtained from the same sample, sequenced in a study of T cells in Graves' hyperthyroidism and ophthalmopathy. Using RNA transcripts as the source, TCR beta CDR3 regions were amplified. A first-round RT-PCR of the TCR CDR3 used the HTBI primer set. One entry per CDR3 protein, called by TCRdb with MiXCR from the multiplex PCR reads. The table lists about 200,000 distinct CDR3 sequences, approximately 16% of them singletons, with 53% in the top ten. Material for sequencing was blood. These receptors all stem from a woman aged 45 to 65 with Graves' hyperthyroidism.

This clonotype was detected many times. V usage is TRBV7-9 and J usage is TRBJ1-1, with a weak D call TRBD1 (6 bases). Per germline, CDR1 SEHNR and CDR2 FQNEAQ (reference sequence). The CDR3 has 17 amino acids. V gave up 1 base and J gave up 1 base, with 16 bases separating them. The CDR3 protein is CASSLGWSGGKNTEAFF. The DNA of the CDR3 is TGTGCCAGCAGCTTAGGGTGGTCTGGGGGCAAGAACACTGAAGCTTTCTTT.

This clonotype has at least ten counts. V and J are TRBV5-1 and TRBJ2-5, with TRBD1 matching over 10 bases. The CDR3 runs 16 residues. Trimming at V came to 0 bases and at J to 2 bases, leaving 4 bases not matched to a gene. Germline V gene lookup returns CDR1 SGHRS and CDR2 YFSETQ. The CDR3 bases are TGCGCCAGCAGCTTGGTTCCGGGACAGGGGCAAGAGACCCAGTACTTC. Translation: CASSLVPGQGQETQYF.

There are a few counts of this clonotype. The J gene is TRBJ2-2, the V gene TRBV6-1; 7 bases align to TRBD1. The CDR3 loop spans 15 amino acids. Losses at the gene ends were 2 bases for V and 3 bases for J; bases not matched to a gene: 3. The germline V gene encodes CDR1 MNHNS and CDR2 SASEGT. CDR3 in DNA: TGTGCCAGCAGTGAATGGACAGGCTACACCGGGGAGCTGTTTTTT. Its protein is CASSEWTGYTGELFF.

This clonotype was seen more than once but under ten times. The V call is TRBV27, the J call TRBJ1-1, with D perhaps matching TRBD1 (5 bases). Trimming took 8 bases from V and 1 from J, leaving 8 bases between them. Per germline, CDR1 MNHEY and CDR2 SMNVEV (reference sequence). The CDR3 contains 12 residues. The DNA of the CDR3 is TGTGCCAGCGGGGACCCGAACACTGAAGCTTTCTTT. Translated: CASGDPNTEAFF.

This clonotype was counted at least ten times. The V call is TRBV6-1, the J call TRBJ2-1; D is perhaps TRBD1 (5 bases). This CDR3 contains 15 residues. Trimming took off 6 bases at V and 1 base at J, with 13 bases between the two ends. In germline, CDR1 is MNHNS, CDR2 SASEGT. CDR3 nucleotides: TGTGCCAGCAGACCACAGGCCCCTTCCTACAATGAGCAGTTCTTC. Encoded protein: CASRPQAPSYNEQFF.

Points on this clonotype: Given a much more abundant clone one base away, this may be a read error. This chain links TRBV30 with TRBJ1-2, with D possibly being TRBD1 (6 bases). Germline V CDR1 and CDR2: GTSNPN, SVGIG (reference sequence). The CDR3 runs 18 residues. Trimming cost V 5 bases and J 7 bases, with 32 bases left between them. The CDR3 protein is CAWEGEGTEGEMIFGYTF. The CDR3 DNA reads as TGTGCCTGGGAGGGGGAGGGAACTGAGGGGGAGATGATCTTTGGCTACACCTTC.

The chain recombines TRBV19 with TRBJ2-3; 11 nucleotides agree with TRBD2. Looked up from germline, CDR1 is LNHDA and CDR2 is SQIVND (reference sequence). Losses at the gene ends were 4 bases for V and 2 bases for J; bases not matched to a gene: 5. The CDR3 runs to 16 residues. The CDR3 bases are TGTGCCAGTAGTAATCTAGCGGGAGGCCTCACAGATACGCAGTATTTT. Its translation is CASSNLAGGLTDTQYF.

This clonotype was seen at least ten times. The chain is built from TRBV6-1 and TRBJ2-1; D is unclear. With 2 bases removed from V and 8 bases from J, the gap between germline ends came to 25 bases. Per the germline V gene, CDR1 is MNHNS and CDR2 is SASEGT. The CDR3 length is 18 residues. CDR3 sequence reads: CASSETGGRVSFPDEQFF. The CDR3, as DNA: TGTGCCAGCAGTGAAACGGGCGGCCGGGTTTCCTTTCCGGATGAGCAGTTCTTC.

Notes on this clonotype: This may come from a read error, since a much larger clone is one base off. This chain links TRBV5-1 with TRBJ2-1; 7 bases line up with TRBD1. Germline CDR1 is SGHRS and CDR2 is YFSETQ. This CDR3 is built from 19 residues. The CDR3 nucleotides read TGCGCCAGCAGCCCAAATCCGGGACAGCCTTTTAGCTCCTACAATGAGCAGTCCTTC. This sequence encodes CASSPNPGQPFSSYNEQSF.

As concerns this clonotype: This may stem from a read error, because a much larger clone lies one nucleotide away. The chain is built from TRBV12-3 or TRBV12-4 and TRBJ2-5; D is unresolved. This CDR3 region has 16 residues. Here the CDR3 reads CVSSPPSAGTGETQYF. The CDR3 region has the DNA TGTGTCAGCAGCCCCCCGTCGGCAGGTACCGGGGAGACCCAGTACTTC.

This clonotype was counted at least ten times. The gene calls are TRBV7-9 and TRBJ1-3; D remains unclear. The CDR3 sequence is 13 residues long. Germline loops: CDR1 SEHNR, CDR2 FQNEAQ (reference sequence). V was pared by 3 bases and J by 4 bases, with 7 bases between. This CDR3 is CASSLSQGNTIYF. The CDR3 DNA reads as TGTGCCAGCAGCTTGTCCCAAGGAAACACCATATATTTT.

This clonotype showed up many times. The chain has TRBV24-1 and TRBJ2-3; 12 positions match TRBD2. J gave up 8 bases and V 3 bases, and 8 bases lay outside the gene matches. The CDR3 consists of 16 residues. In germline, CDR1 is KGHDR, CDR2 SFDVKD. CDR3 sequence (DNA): TGTGCCACCAGTGATAAGACTAGCGGGAGTCATGGTACGCAGTATTTT. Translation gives CATSDKTSGSHGTQYF.

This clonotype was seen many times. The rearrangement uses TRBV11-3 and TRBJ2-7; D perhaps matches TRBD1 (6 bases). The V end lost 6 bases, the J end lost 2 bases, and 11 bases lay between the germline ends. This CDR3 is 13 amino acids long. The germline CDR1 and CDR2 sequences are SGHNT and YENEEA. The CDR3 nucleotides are TGTGCCAGCAGACTAAGACAGGCCTACGAGCAGTACTTC. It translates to CASRLRQAYEQYF. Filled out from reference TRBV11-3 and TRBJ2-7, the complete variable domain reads EAGVVQSPRYKIIEKKQPVAFWCNPISGHNTLYWYLQNLGQGPELLIRYENEEAVDDSQLPKDRFSAERLKGVDSTLKIQPAELGDSAVYLCASRLRQAYEQYFGPGTRLTVT.

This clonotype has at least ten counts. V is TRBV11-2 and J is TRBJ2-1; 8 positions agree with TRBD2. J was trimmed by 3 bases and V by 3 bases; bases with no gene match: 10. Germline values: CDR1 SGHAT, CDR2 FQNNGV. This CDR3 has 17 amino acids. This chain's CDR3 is CASSFVEASGFYNEQFF. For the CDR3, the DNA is TGTGCCAGCAGCTTTGTCGAGGCTAGCGGGTTCTACAATGAGCAGTTCTTC. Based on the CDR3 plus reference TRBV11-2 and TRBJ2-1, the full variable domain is EAGVAQSPRYKIIEKRQSVAFWCNPISGHATLYWYQQILGQGPKLLIQFQNNGVVDDSQLPKDRFSAERLKGVDSTLKIQPAKLEDSAVYLCASSFVEASGFYNEQFFGPGTRLTVL.

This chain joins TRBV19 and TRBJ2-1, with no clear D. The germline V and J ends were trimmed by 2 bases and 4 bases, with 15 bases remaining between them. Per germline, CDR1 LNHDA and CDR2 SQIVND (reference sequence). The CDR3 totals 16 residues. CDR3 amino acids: CASSINAVALYNEQFF. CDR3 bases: TGTGCCAGTAGTATAAACGCAGTGGCCTTATACAATGAGCAGTTCTTC.

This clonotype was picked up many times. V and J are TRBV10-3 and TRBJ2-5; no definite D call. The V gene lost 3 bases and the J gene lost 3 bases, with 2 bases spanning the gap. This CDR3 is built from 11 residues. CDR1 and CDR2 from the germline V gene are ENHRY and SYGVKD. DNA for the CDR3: TGTGCCATCAGTGACGAAGAGACCCAGTACTTC. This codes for CAISDEETQYF.

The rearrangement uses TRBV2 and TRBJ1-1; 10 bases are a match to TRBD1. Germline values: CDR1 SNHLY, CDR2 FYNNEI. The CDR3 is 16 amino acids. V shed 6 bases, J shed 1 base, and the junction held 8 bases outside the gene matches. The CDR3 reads CASRDRQGARNTEAFF. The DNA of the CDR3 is TGTGCCAGCAGGGATCGACAGGGGGCGAGGAACACTGAAGCTTTCTTT.

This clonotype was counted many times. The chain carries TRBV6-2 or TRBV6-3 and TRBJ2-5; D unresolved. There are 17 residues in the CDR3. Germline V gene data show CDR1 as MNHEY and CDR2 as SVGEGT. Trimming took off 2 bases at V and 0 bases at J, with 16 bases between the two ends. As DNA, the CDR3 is TGTGCCAGCAGTTACGGGTTATCCAGTCCGTACCAAGAGACCCAGTACTTC. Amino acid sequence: CASSYGLSSPYQETQYF.

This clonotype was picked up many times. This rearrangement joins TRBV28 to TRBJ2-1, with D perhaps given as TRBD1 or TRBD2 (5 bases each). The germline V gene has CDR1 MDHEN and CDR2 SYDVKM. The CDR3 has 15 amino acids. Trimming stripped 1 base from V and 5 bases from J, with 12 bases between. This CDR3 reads CASSLLVGANNEQFF. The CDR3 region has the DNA TGTGCCAGCAGTTTATTGGTCGGGGCAAACAATGAGCAGTTCTTC.

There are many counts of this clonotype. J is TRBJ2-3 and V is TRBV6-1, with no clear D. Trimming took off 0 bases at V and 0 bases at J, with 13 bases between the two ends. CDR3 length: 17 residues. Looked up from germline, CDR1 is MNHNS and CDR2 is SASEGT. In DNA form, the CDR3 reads TGTGCCAGCAGTGAAGCGATCCCAGCGCACAGCACAGATACGCAGTATTTT. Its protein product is CASSEAIPAHSTDTQYF.

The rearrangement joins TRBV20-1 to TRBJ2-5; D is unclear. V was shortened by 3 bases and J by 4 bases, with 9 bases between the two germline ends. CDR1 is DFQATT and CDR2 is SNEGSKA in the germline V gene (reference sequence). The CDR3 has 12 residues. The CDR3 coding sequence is TGCAGTGCTAGTTATTGGGGAGAGACCCAGTACTTC. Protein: CSASYWGETQYF.

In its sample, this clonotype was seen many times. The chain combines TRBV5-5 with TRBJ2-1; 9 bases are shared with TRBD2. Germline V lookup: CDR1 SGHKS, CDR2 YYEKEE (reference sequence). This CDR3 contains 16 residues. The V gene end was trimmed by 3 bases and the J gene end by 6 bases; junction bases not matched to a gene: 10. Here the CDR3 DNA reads TGTGCCAGCAGCTGGTCCCCGGGACTAGCATTCAATGAGCAGTTCTTC. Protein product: CASSWSPGLAFNEQFF.

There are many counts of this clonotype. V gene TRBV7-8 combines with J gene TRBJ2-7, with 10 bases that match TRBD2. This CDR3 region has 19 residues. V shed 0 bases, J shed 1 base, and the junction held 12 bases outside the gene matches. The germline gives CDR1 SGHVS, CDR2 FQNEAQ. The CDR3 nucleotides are TGTGCCAGCAGCTTAGCGCATCGGACTAGCGGTAAACTATCCTACGAGCAGTACTTC. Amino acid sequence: CASSLAHRTSGKLSYEQYF. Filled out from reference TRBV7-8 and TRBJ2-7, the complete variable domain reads GAGVSQSPRYKVAKRGQDVALRCDPISGHVSLFWYQQALGQGPEFLTYFQNEAQLDKSGLPSDRFFAERPEGSVSTLKIQRTQQEDSAVYLCASSLAHRTSGKLSYEQYFGPGTRLTVT.

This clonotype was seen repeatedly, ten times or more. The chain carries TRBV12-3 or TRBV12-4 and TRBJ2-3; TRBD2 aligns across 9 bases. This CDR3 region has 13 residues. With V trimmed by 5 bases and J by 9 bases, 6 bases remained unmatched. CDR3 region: CASSGTSKGTQYF. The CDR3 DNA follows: TGTGCCAGCAGTGGGACTAGCAAAGGCACGCAGTATTTT.

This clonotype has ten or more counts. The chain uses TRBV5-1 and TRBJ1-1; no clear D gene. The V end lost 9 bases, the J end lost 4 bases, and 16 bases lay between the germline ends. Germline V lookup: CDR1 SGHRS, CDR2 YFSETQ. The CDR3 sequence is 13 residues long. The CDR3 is CATTTGVGTEAFF. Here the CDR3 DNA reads TGCGCCACCACGACCGGGGTTGGCACTGAAGCTTTCTTT.

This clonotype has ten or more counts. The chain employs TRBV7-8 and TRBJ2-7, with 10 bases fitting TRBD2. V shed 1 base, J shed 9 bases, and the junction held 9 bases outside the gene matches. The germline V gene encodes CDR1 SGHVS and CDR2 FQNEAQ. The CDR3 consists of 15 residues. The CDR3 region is CASSLVSSGSVGQYF. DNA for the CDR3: TGTGCCAGCAGCTTAGTTTCTAGCGGGAGTGTCGGGCAGTACTTC.

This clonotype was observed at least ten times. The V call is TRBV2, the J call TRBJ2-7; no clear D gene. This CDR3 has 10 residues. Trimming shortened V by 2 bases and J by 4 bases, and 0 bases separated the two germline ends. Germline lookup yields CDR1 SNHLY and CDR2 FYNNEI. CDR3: CASSEYEQYF. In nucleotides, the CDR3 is TGTGCCAGCAGTGAATACGAGCAGTACTTC.

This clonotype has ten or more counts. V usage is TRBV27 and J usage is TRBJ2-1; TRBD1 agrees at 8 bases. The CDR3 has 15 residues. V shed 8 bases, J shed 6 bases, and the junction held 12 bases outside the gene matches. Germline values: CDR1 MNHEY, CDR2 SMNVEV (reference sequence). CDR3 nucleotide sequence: TGTGCCAGCCGCGAGCTAGGACAGGGACCCAATGAGCAGTTCTTC. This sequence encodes CASRELGQGPNEQFF.

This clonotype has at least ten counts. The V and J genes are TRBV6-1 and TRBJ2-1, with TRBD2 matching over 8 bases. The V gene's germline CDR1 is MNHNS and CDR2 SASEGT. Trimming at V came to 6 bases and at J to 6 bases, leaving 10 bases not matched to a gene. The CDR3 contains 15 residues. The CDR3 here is CASSPGGAGVNEQFF. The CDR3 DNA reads TGTGCCAGCAGCCCCGGGGGAGCGGGAGTCAATGAGCAGTTCTTC.

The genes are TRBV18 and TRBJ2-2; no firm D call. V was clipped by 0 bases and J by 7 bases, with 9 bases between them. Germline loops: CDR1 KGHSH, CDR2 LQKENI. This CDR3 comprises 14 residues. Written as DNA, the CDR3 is TGTGCCAGCTCACCACCCGGACGGCTCGGGGAGCTGTTTTTT. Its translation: CASSPPGRLGELFF.

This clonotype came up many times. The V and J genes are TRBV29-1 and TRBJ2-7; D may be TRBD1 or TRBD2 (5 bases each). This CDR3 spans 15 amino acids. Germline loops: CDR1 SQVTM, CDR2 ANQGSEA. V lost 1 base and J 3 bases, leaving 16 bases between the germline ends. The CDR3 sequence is CSVEVVGVSIYEQYF. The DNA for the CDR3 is TGCAGCGTTGAAGTTGTGGGGGTCTCCATCTACGAGCAGTACTTC.